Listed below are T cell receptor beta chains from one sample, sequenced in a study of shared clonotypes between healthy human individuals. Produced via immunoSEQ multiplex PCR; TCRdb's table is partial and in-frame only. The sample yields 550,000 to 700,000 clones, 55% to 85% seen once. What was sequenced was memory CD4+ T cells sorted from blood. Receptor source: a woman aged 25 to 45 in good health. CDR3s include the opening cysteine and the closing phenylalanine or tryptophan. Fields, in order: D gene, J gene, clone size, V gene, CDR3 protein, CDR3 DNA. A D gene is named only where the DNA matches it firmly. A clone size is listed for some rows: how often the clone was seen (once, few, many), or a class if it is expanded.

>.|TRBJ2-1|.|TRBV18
CASSPPGDIYNEQFF
TGTGCCAGCTCACCACCGGGTGACATTTACAATGAGCAGTTCTTC
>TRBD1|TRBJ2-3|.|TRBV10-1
CASSELGTGTDTQYF
TGCGCCAGCAGTGAGTTGGGGACAGGCACAGATACGCAGTATTTT
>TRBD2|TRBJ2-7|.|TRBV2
CASIGTSGLHEQYF
TGTGCCAGCATTGGGACTAGCGGCCTCCACGAGCAGTACTTC
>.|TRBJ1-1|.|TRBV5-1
CASSLEVGPEAFF
TGCGCCAGCAGCTTGGAGGTGGGGCCTGAAGCTTTCTTT
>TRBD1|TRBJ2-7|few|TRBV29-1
CSVGTGDDEQYF
TGCAGCGTTGGGACAGGGGACGACGAGCAGTACTTC
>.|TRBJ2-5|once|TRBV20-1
CSARSGETQYF
TGCAGTGCTAGATCAGGAGAGACCCAGTACTTC
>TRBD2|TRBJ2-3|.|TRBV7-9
CASIRGLAGGVPQYF
TGTGCCAGCATCCGAGGACTAGCGGGAGGAGTACCGCAGTATTTT
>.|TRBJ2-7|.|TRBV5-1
CASSPWTAGTEQYF
TGCGCCAGCAGCCCATGGACAGCTGGGACCGAGCAGTACTTC
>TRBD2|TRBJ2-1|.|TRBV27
CASRRRLAVRPSSYNEQFF
TGTGCCAGCAGACGAAGACTAGCGGTTCGTCCAAGCTCCTACAATGAGCAGTTCTTC
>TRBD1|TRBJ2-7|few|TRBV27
CASSWPGTAIWEQYF
TGTGCCAGCAGTTGGCCAGGGACAGCTATCTGGGAGCAGTACTTC
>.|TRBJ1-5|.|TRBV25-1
CASSGQFEHQPQHF
TGTGCCAGCAGTGGACAGTTCGAACATCAGCCCCAGCATTTT
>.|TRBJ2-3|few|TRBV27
CASSERGDTQYF
TGTGCCAGTTCAGAAAGGGGGGATACGCAGTATTTT
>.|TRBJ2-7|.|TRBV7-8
CASSLAERNEQYF
TGTGCCAGCAGCTTAGCGGAACGGAACGAGCAGTACTTC
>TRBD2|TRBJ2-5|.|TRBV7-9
CASSTGTSGRRETQYF
TGTGCCAGCAGCACCGGGACTAGCGGGAGGAGGGAGACCCAGTACTTC
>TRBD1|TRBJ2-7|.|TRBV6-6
CASRDRDYEQYF
TGTGCCAGCAGAGACAGGGACTACGAGCAGTACTTC